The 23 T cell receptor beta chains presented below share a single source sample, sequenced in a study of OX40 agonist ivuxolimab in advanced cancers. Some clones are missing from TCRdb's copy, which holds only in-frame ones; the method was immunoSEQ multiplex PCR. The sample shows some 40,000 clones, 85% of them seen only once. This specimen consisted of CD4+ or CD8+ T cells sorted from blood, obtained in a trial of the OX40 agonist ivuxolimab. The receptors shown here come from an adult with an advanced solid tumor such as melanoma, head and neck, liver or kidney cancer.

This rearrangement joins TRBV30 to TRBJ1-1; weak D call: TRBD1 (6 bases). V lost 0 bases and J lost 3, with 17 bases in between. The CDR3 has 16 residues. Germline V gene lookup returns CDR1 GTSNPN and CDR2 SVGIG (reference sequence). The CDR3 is CAWSVGTDSGYTEAFF. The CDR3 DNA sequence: TGTGCCTGGAGTGTAGGTACGGACAGCGGGTACACTGAAGCTTTCTTT.

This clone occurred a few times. CDR3 region: CATVRDRGLNEQFF. CDR3 DNA: TGTGCCACCGTCCGGGACAGGGGCCTTAATGAGCAGTTCTTC. The chain combines TRBV10-3 with TRBJ2-1, with 10 bases matching TRBD1. CDR3 length equals 14 residues. CDR1 is ENHRY, CDR2 SYGVKD, per germline. The V gene end was trimmed by 10 bases and the J gene end by 7 bases; junction bases not matched to a gene: 10.

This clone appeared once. The CDR3 DNA reads as TGTGCCAGCAGTGAGAGCGGGGGGGGACCACCAGATACGCAGTATTTT. Its translation is CASSESGGGPPDTQYF. The V and J genes are TRBV6-4 and TRBJ2-3, with 10 bases that match TRBD2. V gave up 3 bases and J gave up 4 bases; unmatched junction bases: 7. Per the germline V gene, CDR1 is MRHNA and CDR2 is SNTAGT. This CDR3 spans 16 amino acids.

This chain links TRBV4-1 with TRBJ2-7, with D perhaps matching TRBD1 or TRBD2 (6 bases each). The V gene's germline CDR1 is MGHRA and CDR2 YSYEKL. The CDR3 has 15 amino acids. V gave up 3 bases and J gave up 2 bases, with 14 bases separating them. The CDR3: CASSHITGAAYEQYF. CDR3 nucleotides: TGCGCCAGCAGCCATATCACGGGGGCCGCCTACGAGCAGTACTTC.

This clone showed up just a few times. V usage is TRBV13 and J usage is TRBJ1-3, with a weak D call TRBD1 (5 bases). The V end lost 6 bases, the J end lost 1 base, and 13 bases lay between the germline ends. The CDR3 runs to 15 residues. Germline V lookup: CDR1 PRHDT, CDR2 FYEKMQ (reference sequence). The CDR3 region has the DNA TGTGCCAGCAGATTGACAGCAACATCTGGAAACACCATATATTTT. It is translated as CASRLTATSGNTIYF.

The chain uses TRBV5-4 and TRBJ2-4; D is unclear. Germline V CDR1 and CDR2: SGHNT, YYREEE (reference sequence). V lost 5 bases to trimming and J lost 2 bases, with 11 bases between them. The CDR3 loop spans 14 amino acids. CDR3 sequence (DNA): TGTGCCAGCAGTCCGCTAGGTACCAAAAACATTCAGTACTTC. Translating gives CASSPLGTKNIQYF.

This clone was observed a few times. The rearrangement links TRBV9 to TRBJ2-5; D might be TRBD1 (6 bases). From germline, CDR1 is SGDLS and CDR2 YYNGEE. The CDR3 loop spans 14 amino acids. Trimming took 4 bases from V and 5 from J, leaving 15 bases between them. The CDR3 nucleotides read TGTGCCAGCAGCTACAGGGATGATATCGAGACCCAGTACTTC. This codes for CASSYRDDIETQYF.

CDR3 sequence reads: CASGRTGQVAYEQYF. Here the CDR3 DNA reads TGTGCTAGTGGCCGAACAGGGCAGGTCGCCTACGAGCAGTACTTC. The rearrangement links TRBV12-5 to TRBJ2-7, with D possibly being TRBD1 (6 bases). In germline, CDR1 is LGHNT, CDR2 FRNRAP. The ends were cut back, 6 bases at V and 2 bases at J, with 17 bases in the middle. The length of the CDR3 is 15 residues.

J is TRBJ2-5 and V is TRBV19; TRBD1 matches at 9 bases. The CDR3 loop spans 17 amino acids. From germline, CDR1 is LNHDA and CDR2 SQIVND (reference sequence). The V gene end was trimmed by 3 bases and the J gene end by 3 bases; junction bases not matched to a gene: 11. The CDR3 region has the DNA TGTGCCAGTAGTATCCCTAACAGGGGGCTAAGCAAAGAGACCCAGTACTTC. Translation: CASSIPNRGLSKETQYF.

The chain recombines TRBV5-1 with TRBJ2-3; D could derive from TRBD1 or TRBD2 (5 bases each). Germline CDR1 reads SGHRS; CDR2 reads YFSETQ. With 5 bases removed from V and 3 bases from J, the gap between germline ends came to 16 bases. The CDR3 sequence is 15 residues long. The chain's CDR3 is CASSGAEGPTDTQYF. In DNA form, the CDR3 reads TGCGCCAGCAGTGGGGCTGAGGGCCCGACAGATACGCAGTATTTT.

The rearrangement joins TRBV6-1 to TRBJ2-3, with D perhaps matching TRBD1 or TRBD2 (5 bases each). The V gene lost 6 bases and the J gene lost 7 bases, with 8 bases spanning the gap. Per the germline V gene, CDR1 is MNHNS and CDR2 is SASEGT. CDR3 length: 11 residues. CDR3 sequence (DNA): TGTGCCAGCAGGGGACCTTATACGCAGTATTTT. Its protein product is CASRGPYTQYF.

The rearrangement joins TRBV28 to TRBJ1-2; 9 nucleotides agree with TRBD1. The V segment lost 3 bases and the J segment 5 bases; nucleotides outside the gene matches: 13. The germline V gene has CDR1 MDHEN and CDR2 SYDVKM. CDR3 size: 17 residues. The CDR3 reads CASSLSRDRVDQYGYTF. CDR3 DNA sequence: TGTGCCAGCAGTTTGTCCCGGGACAGGGTCGATCAGTATGGCTACACCTTC.

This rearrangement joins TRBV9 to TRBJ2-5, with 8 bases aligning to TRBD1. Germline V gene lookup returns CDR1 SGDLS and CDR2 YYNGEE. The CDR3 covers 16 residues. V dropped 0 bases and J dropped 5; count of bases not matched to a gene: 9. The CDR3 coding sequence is TGTGCCAGCAGCGTAGGGGGGCAGGGGGCTGTGGAGACCCAGTACTTC. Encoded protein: CASSVGGQGAVETQYF. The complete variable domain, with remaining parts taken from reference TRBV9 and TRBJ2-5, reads DSGVTQTPKHLITATGQRVTLRCSPRSGDLSVYWYQQSLDQGLQFLIQYYNGEERAKGNILERFSAQQFPDLHSELNLSSLELGDSALYFCASSVGGQGAVETQYFGPGTRLLVL.

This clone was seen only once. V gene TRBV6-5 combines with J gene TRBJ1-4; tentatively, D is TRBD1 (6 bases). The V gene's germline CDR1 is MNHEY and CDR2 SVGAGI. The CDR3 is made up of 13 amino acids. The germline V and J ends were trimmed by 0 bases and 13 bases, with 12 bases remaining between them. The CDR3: CASSYSWGAGLFF. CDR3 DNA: TGTGCCAGCAGTTACTCGTGGGGGGCTGGACTGTTTTTT.

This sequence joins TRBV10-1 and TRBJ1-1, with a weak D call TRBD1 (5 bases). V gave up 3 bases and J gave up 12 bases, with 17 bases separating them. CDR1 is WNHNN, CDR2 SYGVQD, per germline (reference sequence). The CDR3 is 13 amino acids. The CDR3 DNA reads TGCGCCAGCAGTGACGGACAAAGAAGGGGAACTTTCTTT. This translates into CASSDGQRRGTFF.

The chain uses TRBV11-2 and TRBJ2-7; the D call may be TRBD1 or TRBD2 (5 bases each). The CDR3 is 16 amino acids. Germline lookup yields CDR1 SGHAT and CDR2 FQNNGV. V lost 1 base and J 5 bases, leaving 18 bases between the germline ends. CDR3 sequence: CASSLAGPRTPNEQYF. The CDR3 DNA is TGTGCCAGCAGCTTAGCGGGACCGAGGACCCCGAACGAGCAGTACTTC.

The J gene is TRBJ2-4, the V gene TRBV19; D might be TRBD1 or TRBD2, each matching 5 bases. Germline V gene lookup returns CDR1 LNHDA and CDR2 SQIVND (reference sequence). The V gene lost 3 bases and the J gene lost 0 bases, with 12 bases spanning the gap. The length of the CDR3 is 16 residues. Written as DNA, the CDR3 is TGTGCCAGTAGTATCACGGGGACGTTAGCCAAAAACATTCAGTACTTC. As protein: CASSITGTLAKNIQYF.

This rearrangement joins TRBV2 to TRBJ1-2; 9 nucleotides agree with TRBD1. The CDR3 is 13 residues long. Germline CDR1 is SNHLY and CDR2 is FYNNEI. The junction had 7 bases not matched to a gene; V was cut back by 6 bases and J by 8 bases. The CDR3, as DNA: TGTGCCAGCAGCCGGGACAGGGTGGAAGGCTACACCTTC. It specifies CASSRDRVEGYTF.

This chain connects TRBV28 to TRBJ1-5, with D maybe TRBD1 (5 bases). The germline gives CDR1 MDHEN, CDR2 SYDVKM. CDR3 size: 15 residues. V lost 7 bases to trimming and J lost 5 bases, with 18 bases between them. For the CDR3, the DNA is TGTGCCAGCATCCCTATCGGTCAGGGACATCAGCCCCAGCATTTT. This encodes CASIPIGQGHQPQHF.

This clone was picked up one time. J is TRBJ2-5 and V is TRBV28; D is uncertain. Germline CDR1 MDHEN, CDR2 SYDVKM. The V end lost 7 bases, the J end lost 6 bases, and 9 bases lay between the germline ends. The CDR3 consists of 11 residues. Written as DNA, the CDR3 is TGTGCCAGCACCTACCGGCAGACCCAGTACTTC. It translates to CASTYRQTQYF.

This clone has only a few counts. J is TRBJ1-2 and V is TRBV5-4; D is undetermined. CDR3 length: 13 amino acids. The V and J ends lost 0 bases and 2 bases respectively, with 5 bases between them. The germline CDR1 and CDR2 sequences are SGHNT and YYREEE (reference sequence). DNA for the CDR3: TGTGCCAGCAGCTTGGGGCTAAACTATGGCTACACCTTC. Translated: CASSLGLNYGYTF.

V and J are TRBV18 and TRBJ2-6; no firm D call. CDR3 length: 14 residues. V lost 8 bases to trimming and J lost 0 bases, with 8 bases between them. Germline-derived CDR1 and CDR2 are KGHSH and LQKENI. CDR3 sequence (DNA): TGTGCCAGCACGGACGGCTCTGGGGCCAACGTCCTGACTTTC. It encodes CASTDGSGANVLTF.

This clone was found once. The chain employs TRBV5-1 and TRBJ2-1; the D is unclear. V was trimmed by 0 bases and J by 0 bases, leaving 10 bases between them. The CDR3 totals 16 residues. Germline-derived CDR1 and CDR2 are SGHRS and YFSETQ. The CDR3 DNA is TGCGCCAGCAGCTTGGATGGAAACCCCTCCTACAATGAGCAGTTCTTC. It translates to CASSLDGNPSYNEQFF. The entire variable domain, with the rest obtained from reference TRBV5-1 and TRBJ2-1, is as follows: KAGVTQTPRYLIKTRGQQVTLSCSPISGHRSVSWYQQTPGQGLQFLFEYFSETQRNKGNFPGRFSGRQFSNSRSEMNVSTLELGDSALYLCASSLDGNPSYNEQFFGPGTRLTVL.